The 8 T cell receptor beta chains below were found in one sample sequenced in a study of metastatic and nonmetastatic thyroid tumors. Through MiXCR, TCRdb re-clonotyped the PCR reads. The table lists 25,000 to 30,000 clones, roughly 17% of them singletons. Among the patients, none had received any treatment before thyroid surgery. Material: blood. Receptors were obtained from a male donor with papillary thyroid cancer or a benign thyroid nodule (not recorded which). Some clones in this sample may be carry-over from other donors' samples.

This clone was seen many times. The CDR3 here is CASSYGAGSVGDTQYF. CDR3 sequence (DNA): TGTGCCAGCAGTTACGGGGCAGGATCGGTGGGAGATACGCAGTATTTT. This chain joins TRBV6-6 and TRBJ2-3, with D possibly being TRBD1 (5 bases). The germline CDR1 and CDR2 sequences are MNHNY and SVGAGI (reference sequence). The length of the CDR3 is 16 residues. V was cut by 2 bases and J by 5 bases, with 17 bases left in between.

In this sample, this clone turned up many times. J is TRBJ2-5 and V is TRBV20-1; 10 nucleotides match TRBD2. Germline V lookup: CDR1 DFQATT, CDR2 SNEGSKA (reference sequence). The CDR3 runs to 15 residues. With 1 base clipped from V and 5 bases from J, the junction kept 7 bases outside the gene matches. The CDR3 reads CSARGLAGDLETQYF. For the CDR3, the DNA is TGCAGTGCTAGAGGGCTAGCGGGAGACCTGGAGACCCAGTACTTC.

CDR3 sequence: CASSPLRGIYNEQFF. The CDR3 nucleotides are TGTGCCAGCAGTCCCCTCAGAGGGATATACAATGAGCAGTTCTTC. This sequence joins TRBV28 and TRBJ2-1; the D gene is possibly TRBD2 (5 bases). The CDR3 runs to 15 residues. V was trimmed by 5 bases and J by 4 bases, leaving 15 bases between them. Germline lookup yields CDR1 MDHEN and CDR2 SYDVKM.

This clone was seen ten or more times. Since a much larger clone is just one base distant, this may be a read error. The gene calls are TRBV6-5 and TRBJ2-1; D might be TRBD1 or TRBD2, each matching 6 bases. Germline values: CDR1 MNHEY, CDR2 SVGAGI. The CDR3 totals 15 residues. The CDR3 here is CASSYEGGSYSEQFF. In DNA form, the CDR3 reads TGTGCCAGCAGTTACGAGGGGGGCTCCTACAGTGAGCAGTTCTTC.

This clone showed up many times. The rearrangement uses TRBV3-1 and TRBJ2-1; D may be TRBD1 (6 bases). Trimming left V 4 bases short and J 4 bases short, with 11 bases between. Germline CDR1 LGHDT, CDR2 YNNKEL (reference sequence). This CDR3 has 14 residues. The CDR3 region is CASSLPDRYNEQFF. The DNA of the CDR3 is TGTGCCAGCAGCCTACCGGACAGATACAATGAGCAGTTCTTC.

V is TRBV20-1 and J is TRBJ2-3, with TRBD2 as a possible D gene (6 bases). Germline-derived CDR1 and CDR2 are DFQATT and SNEGSKA (reference sequence). V was trimmed by 5 bases and J by 1 base, leaving 13 bases between them. The CDR3 consists of 14 residues. This CDR3 reads CSAGGTVGTDTQYF. CDR3 bases: TGCAGTGCTGGAGGGACCGTTGGCACAGATACGCAGTATTTT.

This clone qualifies as medium-sized. The chain has TRBV28 and TRBJ1-1; D is undetermined. The V and J ends lost 8 bases and 3 bases respectively, with 7 bases between them. The CDR3 sequence is 11 residues long. From germline, CDR1 is MDHEN and CDR2 SYDVKM. CDR3 sequence reads: CASVGDTEAFF. The CDR3 nucleotides are TGTGCCAGCGTCGGCGACACTGAAGCTTTCTTT.

This clone was observed at least ten times. The CDR3, as DNA: TGCAGTGCTCCCAGATGGGGACAGTCGCAAGAGACCCAGTACTTC. Translating gives CSAPRWGQSQETQYF. This sequence joins TRBV20-1 and TRBJ2-5; TRBD1 agrees at 7 bases. The length of the CDR3 is 15 residues. The germline V gene encodes CDR1 DFQATT and CDR2 SNEGSKA (reference sequence). V lost 5 bases and J lost 2; bases outside the gene matches: 11.